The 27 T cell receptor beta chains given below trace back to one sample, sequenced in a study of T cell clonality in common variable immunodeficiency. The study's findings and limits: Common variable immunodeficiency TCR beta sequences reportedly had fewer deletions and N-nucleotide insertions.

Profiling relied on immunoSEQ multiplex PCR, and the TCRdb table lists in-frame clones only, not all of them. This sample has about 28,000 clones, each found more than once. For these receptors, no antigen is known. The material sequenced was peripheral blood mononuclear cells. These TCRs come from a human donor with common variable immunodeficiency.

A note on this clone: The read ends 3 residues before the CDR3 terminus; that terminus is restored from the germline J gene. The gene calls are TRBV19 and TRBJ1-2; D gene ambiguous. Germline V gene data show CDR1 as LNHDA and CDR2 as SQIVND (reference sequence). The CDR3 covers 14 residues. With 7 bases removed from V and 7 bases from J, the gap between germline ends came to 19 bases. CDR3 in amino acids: CASTPTHRLLGYTF. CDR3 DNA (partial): TGTGCCAGTACCCCAACCCACAGATTGCTTGGC.

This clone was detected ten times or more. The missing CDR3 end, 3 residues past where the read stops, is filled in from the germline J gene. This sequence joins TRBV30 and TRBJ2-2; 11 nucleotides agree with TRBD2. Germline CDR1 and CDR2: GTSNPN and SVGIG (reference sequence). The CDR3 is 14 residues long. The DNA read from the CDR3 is TGTGCCTGGAGTCATAGCGGGAGGGCCTGGAGG. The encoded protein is CAWSHSGRAWR. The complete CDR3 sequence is CAWSHSGRAWRLFF.

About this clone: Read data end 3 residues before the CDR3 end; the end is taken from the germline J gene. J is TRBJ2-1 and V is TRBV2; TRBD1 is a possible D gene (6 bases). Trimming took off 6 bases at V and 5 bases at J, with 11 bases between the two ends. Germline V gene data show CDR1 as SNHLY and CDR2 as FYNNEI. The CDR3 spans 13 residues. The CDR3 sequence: CASRRTADNEQFF. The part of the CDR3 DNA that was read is TGTGCCAGCAGACGGACAGCCGACAATGAG.

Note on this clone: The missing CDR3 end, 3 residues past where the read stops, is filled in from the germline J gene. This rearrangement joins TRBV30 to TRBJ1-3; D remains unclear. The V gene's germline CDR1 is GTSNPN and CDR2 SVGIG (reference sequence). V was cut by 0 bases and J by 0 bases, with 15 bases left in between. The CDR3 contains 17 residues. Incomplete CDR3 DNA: TGTGCCTGGAGTGTACGAGGGCAGGTCATCTCTGGAAACACC. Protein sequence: CAWSVRGQVISGNT. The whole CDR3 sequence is CAWSVRGQVISGNTIYF.

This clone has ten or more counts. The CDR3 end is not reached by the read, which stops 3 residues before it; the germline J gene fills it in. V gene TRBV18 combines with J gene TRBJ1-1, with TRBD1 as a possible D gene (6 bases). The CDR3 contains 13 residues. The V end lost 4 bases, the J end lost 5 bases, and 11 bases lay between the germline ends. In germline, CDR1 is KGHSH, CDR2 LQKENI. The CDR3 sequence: CASSLQGRTEAFF. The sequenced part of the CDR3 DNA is TGTGCCAGCTCACTGCAGGGGAGGACTGAA.

The covered CDR3 bases are TGTGCCAGCAGTGAAGCTCGGACAGGATCAAACTATGGC. Encoded protein: CASSEARTGSNYG. The CDR3 in its entirety is CASSEARTGSNYGYTF. V usage is TRBV2 and J usage is TRBJ1-2, with TRBD1 matching 7 bases. The read terminates 3 residues before the CDR3 end, so the remaining end is supplied by the germline J gene. The trim removed 0 bases at V and 2 bases at J, leaving 6 bases unmatched. Germline loops: CDR1 SNHLY, CDR2 FYNNEI. The CDR3 contains 16 residues.

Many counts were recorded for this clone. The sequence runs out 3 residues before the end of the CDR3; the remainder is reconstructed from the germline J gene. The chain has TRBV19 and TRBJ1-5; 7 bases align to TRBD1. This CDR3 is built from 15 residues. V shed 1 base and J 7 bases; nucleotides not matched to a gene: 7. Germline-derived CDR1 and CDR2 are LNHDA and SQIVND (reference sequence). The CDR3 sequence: CASSIVRQGWQPQHF. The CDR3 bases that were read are TGTGCCAGTAGTATAGTGAGACAGGGCTGGCAGCCC.

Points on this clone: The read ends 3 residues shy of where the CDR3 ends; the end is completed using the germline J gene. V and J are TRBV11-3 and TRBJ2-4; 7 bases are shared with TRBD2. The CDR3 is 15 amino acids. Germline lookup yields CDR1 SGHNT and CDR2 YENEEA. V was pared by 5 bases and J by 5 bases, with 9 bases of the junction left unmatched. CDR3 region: CASSPTTSLQNIQYF. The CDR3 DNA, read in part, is TGTGCCAGCAGCCCGACGACTAGCCTACAAAACATT.

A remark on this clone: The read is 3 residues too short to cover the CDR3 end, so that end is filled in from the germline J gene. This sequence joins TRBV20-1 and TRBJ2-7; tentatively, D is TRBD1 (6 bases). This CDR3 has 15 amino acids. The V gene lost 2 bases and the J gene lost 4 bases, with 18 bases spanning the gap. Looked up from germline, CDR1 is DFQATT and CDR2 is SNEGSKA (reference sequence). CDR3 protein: CSARSLVGALYEQYF. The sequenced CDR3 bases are TGCAGTGCTAGATCCCTTGTGGGGGCGCTTTACGAG.

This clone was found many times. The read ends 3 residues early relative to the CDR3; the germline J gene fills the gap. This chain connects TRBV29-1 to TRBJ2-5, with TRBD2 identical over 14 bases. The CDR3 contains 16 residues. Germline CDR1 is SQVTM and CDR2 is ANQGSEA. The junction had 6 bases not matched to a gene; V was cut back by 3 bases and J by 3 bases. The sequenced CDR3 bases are TGCAGCGTTGACGGACTAGCGGGAGGAGGGGAAGAGACC. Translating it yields CSVDGLAGGGEET. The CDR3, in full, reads CSVDGLAGGGEETQYF.

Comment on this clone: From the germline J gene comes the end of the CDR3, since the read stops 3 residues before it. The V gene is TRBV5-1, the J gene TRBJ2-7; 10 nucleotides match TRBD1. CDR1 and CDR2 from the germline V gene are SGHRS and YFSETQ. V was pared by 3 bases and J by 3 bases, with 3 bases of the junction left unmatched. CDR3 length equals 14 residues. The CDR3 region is CASSSTGGHYEQYF. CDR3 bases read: TGCGCCAGCAGCTCGACAGGGGGCCACTACGAG.

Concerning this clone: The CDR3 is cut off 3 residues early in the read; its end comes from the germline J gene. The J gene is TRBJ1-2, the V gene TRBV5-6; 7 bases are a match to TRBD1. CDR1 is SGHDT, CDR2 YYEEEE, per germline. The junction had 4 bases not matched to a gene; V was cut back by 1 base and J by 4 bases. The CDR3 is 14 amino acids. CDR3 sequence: CASSLKGQLYGYTF. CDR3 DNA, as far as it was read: TGTGCCAGCAGCTTGAAGGGACAGCTCTATGGC.

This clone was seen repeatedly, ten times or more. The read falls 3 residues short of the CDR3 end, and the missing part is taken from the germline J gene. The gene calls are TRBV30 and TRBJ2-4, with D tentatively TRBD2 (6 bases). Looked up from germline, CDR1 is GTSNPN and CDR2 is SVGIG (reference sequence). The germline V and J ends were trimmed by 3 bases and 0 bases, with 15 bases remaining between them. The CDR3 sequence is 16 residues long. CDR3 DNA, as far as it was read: TGTGCCTGGAGGCCCGGACTATCTCTAGCCAAAAACATT. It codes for CAWRPGLSLAKNI. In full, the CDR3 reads CAWRPGLSLAKNIQYF.

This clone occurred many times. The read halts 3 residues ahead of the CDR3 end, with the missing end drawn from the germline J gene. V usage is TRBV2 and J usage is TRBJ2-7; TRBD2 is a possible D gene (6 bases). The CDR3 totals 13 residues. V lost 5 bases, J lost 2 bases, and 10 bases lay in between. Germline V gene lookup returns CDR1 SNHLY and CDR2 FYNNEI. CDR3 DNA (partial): TGTGCCAGCAGTAAGACTAGTCCCTACGAG. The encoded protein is CASSKTSPYE. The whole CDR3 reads CASSKTSPYEQYF.

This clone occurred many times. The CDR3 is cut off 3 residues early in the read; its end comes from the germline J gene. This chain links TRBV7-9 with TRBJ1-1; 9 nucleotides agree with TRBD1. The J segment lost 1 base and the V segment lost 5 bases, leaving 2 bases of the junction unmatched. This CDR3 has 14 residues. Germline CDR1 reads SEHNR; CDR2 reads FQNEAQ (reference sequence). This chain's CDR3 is CASSRDRENTEAFF. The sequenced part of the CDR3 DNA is TGTGCCAGCAGCAGGGACAGGGAGAACACTGAA.

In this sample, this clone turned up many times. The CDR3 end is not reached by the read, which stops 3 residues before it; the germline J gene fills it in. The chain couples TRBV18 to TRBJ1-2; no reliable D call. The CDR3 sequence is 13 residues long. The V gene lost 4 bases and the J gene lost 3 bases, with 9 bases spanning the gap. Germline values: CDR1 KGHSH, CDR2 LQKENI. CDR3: CASSRSGDYGYTF. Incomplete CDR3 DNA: TGTGCCAGCTCACGATCCGGGGACTATGGC.

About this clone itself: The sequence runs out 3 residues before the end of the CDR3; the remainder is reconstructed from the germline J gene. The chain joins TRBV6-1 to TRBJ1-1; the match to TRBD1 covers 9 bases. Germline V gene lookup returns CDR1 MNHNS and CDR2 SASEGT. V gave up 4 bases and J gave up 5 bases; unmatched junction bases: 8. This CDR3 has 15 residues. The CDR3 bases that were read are TGTGCCAGCAGTGGGGACAGGGTGGGGGGGACTGAA. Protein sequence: CASSGDRVGGTE. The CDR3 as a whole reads CASSGDRVGGTEAFF.

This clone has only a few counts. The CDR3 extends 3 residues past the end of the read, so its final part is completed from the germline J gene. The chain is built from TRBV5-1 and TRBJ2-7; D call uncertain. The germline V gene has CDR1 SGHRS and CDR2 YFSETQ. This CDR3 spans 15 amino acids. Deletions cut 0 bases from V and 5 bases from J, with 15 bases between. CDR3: CASSLAGSRAHEQYF. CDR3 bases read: TGCGCCAGCAGCTTGGCAGGCTCCCGAGCCCACGAG.

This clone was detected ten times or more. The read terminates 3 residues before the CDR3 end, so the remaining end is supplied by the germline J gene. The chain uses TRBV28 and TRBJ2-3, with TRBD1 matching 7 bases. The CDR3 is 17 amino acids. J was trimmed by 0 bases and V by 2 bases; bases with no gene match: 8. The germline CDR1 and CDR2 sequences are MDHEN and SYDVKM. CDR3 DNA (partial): TGTGCCAGCAGTTTAATCCCCGGGACAGCTAGCACAGATACG. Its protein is CASSLIPGTASTDT. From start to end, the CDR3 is CASSLIPGTASTDTQYF.

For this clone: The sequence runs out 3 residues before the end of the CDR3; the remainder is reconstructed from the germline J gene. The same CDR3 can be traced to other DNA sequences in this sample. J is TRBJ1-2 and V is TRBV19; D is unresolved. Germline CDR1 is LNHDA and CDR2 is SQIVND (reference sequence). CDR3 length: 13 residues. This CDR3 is CASSFRGSGGYTF. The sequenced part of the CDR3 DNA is TGTGCCAGTAGTTTTCGTGGGTCCGGGGGC.

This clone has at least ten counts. Here the CDR3 reads CASSFTGLGETQYF. The part of the CDR3 DNA that was read is TGTGCCAGCAGCTTCACAGGGCTAGGGGAGACC. The J gene is TRBJ2-5, the V gene TRBV7-9, with D perhaps matching TRBD1 (6 bases). The read gets to within 3 residues of the CDR3 end, and the germline J gene fills in the rest. The CDR3 extends over 14 amino acids. Per the germline V gene, CDR1 is SEHNR and CDR2 is FQNEAQ (reference sequence). Trimming cost V 3 bases and J 5 bases, with 13 bases left between them.

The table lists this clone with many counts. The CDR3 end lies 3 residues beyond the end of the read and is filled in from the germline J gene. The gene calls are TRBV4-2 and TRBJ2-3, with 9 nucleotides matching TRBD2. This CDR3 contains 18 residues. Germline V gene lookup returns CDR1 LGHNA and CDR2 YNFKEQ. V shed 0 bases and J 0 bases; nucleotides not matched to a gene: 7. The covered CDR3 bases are TGTGCCAGCAGCCAAGAACCCCCGCTAGCGGGGAGCACAGATACG. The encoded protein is CASSQEPPLAGSTDT. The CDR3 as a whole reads CASSQEPPLAGSTDTQYF.

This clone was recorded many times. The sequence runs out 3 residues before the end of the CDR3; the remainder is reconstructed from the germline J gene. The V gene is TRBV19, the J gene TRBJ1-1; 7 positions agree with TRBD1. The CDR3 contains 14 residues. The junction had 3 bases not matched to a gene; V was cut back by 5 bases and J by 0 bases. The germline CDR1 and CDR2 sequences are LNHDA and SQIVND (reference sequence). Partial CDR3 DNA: TGTGCCAGTAGTTTGACAGGGATGAACACTGAA. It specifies CASSLTGMNTE. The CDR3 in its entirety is CASSLTGMNTEAFF.

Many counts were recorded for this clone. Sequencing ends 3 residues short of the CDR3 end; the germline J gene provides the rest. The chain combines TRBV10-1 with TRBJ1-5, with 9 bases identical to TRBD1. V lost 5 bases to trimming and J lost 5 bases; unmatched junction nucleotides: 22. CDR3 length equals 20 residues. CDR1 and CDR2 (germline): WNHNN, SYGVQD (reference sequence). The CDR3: CASSNNKPPGTGKTYQPQHF. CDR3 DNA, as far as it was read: TGCGCCAGCAGTAACAACAAACCTCCCGGGACAGGGAAAACATATCAGCCC.

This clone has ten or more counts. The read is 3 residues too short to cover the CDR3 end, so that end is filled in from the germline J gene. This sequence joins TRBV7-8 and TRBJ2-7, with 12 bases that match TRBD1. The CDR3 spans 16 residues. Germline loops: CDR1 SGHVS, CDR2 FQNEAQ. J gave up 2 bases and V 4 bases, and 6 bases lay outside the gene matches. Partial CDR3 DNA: TGTGCCAGCAGCTCTCCGTGGGACAGGGGGCCCTACGAG. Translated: CASSSPWDRGPYE. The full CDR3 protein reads CASSSPWDRGPYEQYF.

CDR3 loop: CASSDRTANSPLHF. The CDR3 DNA, read in part, is TGTGCCAGCAGTGACCGGACAGCTAATTCACCC. The rearrangement uses TRBV6-1 and TRBJ1-6, with D possibly matching TRBD1 (6 bases). The read comes to an end 3 residues before the CDR3 does, leaving the germline J gene to fill in the end. With 3 bases removed from V and 6 bases from J, the gap between germline ends came to 9 bases. The CDR3 totals 14 residues. CDR1 MNHNS and CDR2 SASEGT come from the germline V gene.

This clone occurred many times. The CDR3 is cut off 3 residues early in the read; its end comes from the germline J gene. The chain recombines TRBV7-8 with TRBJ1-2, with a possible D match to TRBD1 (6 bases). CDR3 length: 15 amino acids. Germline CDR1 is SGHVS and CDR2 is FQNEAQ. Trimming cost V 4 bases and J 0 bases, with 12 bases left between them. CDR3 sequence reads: CASSYTGQSNYGYTF. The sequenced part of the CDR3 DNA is TGTGCCAGCAGCTATACAGGGCAGTCTAACTATGGC.